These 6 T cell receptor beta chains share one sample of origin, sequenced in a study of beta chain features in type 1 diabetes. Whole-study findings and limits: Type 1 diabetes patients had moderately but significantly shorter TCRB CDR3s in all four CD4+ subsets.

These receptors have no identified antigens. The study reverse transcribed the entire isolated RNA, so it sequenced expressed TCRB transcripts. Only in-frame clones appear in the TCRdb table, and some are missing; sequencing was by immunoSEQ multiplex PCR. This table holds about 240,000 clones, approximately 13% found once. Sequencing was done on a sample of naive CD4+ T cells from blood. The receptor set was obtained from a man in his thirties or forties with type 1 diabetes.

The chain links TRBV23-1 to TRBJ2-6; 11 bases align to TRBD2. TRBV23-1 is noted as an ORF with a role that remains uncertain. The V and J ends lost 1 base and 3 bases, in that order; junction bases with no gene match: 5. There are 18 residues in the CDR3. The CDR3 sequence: CASSQLLAGERGANVLTF. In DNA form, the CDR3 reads TGCGCCAGCAGTCAATTACTAGCGGGAGAGCGTGGGGCCAACGTCCTGACTTTC.

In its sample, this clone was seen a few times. This CDR3 is CASSSGTGNYGYTF. The DNA for the CDR3 is TGCGCCAGCAGCTCCGGGACAGGGAACTATGGCTACACCTTC. The chain combines TRBV5-1 with TRBJ1-2; TRBD1 agrees at 9 bases. The trim removed 3 bases at V and 2 bases at J, leaving 2 bases unmatched. The CDR3 length is 14 residues. Germline CDR1 is SGHRS and CDR2 is YFSETQ.

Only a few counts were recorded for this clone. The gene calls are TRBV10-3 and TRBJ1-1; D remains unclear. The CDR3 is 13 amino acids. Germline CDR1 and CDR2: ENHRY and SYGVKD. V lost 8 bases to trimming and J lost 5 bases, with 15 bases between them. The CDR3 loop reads CAIFAAGRTEAFF. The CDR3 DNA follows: TGTGCCATCTTTGCAGCAGGCAGGACTGAAGCTTTCTTT.

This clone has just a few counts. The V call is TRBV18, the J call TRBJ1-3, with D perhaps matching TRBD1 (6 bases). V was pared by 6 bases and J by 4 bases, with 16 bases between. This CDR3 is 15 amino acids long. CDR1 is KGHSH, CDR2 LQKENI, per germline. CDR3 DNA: TGTGCCAGCTCGCCCGCACAGGGTACCGGAAACACCATATATTTT. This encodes CASSPAQGTGNTIYF.

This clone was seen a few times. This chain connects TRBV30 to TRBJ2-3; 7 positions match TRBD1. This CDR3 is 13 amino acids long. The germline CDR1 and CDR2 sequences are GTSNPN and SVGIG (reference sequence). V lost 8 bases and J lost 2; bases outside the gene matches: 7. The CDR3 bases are TGTGCCGGGACGACAGGGATCACAGATACGCAGTATTTT. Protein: CAGTTGITDTQYF.

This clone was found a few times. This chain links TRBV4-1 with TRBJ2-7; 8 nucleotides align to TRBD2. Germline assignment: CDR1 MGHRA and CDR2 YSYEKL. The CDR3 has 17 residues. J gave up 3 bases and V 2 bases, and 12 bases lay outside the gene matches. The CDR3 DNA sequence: TGCGCCAGCAGCCAACTATTACCGGGACTAGACGGCTACGAGCAGTACTTC. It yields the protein CASSQLLPGLDGYEQYF.